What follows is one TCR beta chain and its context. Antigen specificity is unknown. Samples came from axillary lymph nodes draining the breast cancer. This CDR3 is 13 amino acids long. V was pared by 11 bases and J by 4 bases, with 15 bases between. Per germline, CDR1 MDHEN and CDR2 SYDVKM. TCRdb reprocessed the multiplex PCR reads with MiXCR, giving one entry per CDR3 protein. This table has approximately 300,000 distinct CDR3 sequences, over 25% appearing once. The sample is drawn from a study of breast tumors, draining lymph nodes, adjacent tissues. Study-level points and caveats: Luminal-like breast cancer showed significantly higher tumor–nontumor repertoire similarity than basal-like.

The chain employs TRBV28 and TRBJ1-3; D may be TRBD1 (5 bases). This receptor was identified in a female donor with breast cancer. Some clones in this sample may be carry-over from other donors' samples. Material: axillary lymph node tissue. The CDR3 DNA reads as TGTGCCGTCGCCGGGACGGAAGGAAACACCATATATTTT. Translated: CAVAGTEGNTIYF.